This TCR beta chain stems from a study of CD8+CD57+ T cells in acquired aplastic anemia. Points from the study as a whole: The study found no significant CD8+ Simpson's diversity difference between patients and controls. Found in both controls and patients were around 29 CD8+ CDR3 sequences.

Per germline, CDR1 LNHNV and CDR2 YYDKDF (reference sequence). The CDR3 loop spans 16 amino acids. Unmatched junction bases numbered 6, after V lost 4 bases and J lost 0 bases. Only patients with CD8+CD57+ cell expansion on flow cytometry were chosen for sequencing. Investigators profiled TCR beta VDJ and CDR3 from genomic DNA template. TCRdb re-called the reads through MiXCR, storing one row per CDR3 protein. The sample has some 160,000 distinct CDR3 sequences; roughly 43% are singletons. A remark on this clonotype: Its specificity is unknown.

This sequence joins TRBV15 and TRBJ2-7; 10 positions agree with TRBD2. Sequences were obtained from sorted CD4+, CD8+, or CD8+CD57+ T cells (not recorded which) from PBMCs. The sequence was obtained from a human donor with aplastic anemia. CDR3 protein: CATSTRTSGISYEQYF. Written as DNA, the CDR3 is TGTGCCACCAGCACCCGGACTAGCGGTATCTCCTACGAGCAGTACTTC.